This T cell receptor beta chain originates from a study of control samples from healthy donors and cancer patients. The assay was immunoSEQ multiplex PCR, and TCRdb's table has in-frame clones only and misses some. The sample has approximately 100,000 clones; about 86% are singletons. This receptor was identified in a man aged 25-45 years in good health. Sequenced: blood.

Written as DNA, the CDR3 is TGTGCCAGCAGTTACTCGTCGGCGGGAGTAGGGGAGCAGTTCTTC. This encodes CASSYSSAGVGEQFF. The genes are TRBV6-2 or TRBV6-3 and TRBJ2-1, with 7 bases matching TRBD2. The CDR3 sequence is 15 residues long. J gave up 10 bases and V 0 bases, and 9 bases lay outside the gene matches. The germline CDR1 and CDR2 sequences are MNHEY and SVGEGT.